The 16 T cell receptor beta chains below come from one sample, sequenced in a study of OX40 agonist ivuxolimab in advanced cancers. TCRdb keeps only in-frame clones here, not all; method: immunoSEQ multiplex PCR. The sample holds roughly 93,000 clones, under 85% seen once. This material consisted of CD4+ or CD8+ T cells sorted from blood, taken in a trial of the OX40 agonist ivuxolimab. The receptors come from an adult with an advanced solid tumor such as melanoma, head and neck, liver or kidney cancer.

The V and J genes are TRBV9 and TRBJ2-1; no clear D gene. Germline CDR1 SGDLS, CDR2 YYNGEE. Trimming took 3 bases from V and 7 from J, leaving 14 bases between them. CDR3 length equals 14 residues. CDR3 region: CASSDGKGSNEQFF. As DNA, the CDR3 is TGTGCCAGCAGCGATGGGAAAGGTTCTAATGAGCAGTTCTTC.

J is TRBJ1-1 and V is TRBV27; 7 nucleotides match TRBD1. The CDR3 loop spans 14 amino acids. V lost 8 bases to trimming and J lost 0 bases; unmatched junction nucleotides: 6. Germline values: CDR1 MNHEY, CDR2 SMNVEV (reference sequence). CDR3 bases: TGTGCCAGCCAGGGACAGACCATGAACACTGAAGCTTTCTTT. Residues: CASQGQTMNTEAFF.

In its sample, this clone was seen once. The CDR3 DNA reads as TGTGCCAGCTCACCAGGAGGGGTTGTCGGTGAAGAGACCCAGTACTTC. Translating gives CASSPGGVVGEETQYF. V gene TRBV18 combines with J gene TRBJ2-5; TRBD2 is a possible D gene (6 bases). This CDR3 has 16 residues. CDR1 is KGHSH and CDR2 is LQKENI in the germline V gene. Trimming shortened V by 2 bases and J by 3 bases, and 16 bases separated the two germline ends.

The chain recombines TRBV6-6 with TRBJ1-2, with D tentatively TRBD1 (6 bases). The germline V gene has CDR1 MNHNY and CDR2 SVGAGI (reference sequence). V was shortened by 8 bases and J by 6 bases, with 19 bases between the two germline ends. CDR3 length: 14 residues. Here the CDR3 DNA reads TGTGCCAGCGGCATGACAGGAGTTGGTAATGGCTACACCTTC. Protein product: CASGMTGVGNGYTF.

CDR3 bases: TGTGCCAGCAGCCCGGAGTGGGATACGCAGTATTTT. It codes for CASSPEWDTQYF. The chain recombines TRBV7-8 with TRBJ2-3; no clear D. V shed 5 bases and J shed 6 bases, with 9 bases lying between them. Germline CDR1 is SGHVS and CDR2 is FQNEAQ. The CDR3 runs to 12 residues.

This chain uses TRBV18 with TRBJ2-2; 8 nucleotides align to TRBD2. Germline V gene data show CDR1 as KGHSH and CDR2 as LQKENI. Losses at the gene ends were 1 base for V and 2 bases for J; bases not matched to a gene: 9. This CDR3 is built from 18 residues. Written as DNA, the CDR3 is TGTGCCAGCTCACCACTAATTATGGGACTAGTTAACACCGGGGAGCTGTTTTTT. It codes for CASSPLIMGLVNTGELFF.

The chain uses TRBV18 and TRBJ2-3; a possible D gene is TRBD2 (5 bases). CDR3 length: 15 amino acids. Looked up from germline, CDR1 is KGHSH and CDR2 is LQKENI. Trimming pared 7 bases from V and 9 bases from J, leaving 23 bases between. Here the CDR3 reads CASYPGGWRPDTQYF. The CDR3 coding sequence is TGTGCCAGCTACCCGGGTGGATGGAGGCCCGACACGCAGTATTTT.

The chain uses TRBV18 and TRBJ2-1; 11 bases are a match to TRBD2. The length of the CDR3 is 15 residues. Germline-derived CDR1 and CDR2 are KGHSH and LQKENI. The V and J ends lost 5 bases and 9 bases, in that order; junction bases with no gene match: 9. The CDR3 sequence: CASSSTSGNNAEQFF. In DNA, the CDR3 is TGTGCCAGCTCATCGACTAGCGGGAATAACGCTGAGCAGTTCTTC.

The chain recombines TRBV30 with TRBJ1-1; 7 nucleotides align to TRBD1. V lost 4 bases, J lost 0 bases, and 5 bases stayed unmatched. This CDR3 has 14 amino acids. Germline loops: CDR1 GTSNPN, CDR2 SVGIG (reference sequence). The CDR3 spells CAWKRTGMNTEAFF. CDR3 in DNA: TGTGCCTGGAAACGGACAGGTATGAACACTGAAGCTTTCTTT.

This CDR3 reads CAWPGTTAANTGELFF. In nucleotides, the CDR3 is TGTGCCTGGCCCGGGACTACAGCCGCGAACACCGGGGAGCTGTTTTTT. J is TRBJ2-2 and V is TRBV30; 7 bases line up with TRBD2. The CDR3 is 16 amino acids. Trimming removed 5 bases from V and 0 bases from J; junction bases left unmatched: 9. Germline loops: CDR1 GTSNPN, CDR2 SVGIG (reference sequence).

CDR3 sequence: CASRVQGTLATNEKLFF. The CDR3 nucleotides read TGTGCCAGTAGAGTACAGGGGACCCTTGCAACTAATGAAAAACTGTTTTTT. The J gene is TRBJ1-4, the V gene TRBV19, with 7 bases matching TRBD1. The CDR3 sequence is 17 residues long. V shed 6 bases and J 0 bases; nucleotides not matched to a gene: 10. Per germline, CDR1 LNHDA and CDR2 SQIVND (reference sequence). Variable domain in full (rest from reference TRBV19 and TRBJ1-4): DGGITQSPKYLFRKEGQNVTLSCEQNLNHDAMYWYRQDPGQGLRLIYYSQIVNDFQKGDIAEGYSVSREKKESFPLTVTSAQKNPTAFYLCASRVQGTLATNEKLFFGSGTQLSVL.

This chain uses TRBV29-1 with TRBJ1-1, with D unresolved. Trimming removed 6 bases at V and 1 base at J, with 12 bases between. From germline, CDR1 is SQVTM and CDR2 ANQGSEA. The CDR3 contains 13 residues. The CDR3 loop reads CSVPGGANTEAFF. In DNA form, the CDR3 reads TGCAGCGTACCCGGTGGCGCGAACACTGAAGCTTTCTTT.

This chain joins TRBV28 and TRBJ2-2; D possibly corresponds to TRBD2 (5 bases). This CDR3 comprises 16 residues. Trimming stripped 3 bases from V and 7 bases from J, with 18 bases between. Germline V gene lookup returns CDR1 MDHEN and CDR2 SYDVKM. In DNA, the CDR3 is TGTGCCAGCAGTTTCCTAGCCGGAGAGAGAAACGGGGAGCTGTTTTTT. It codes for CASSFLAGERNGELFF.

This chain joins TRBV30 and TRBJ1-1, with 8 bases fitting TRBD1. CDR3 length: 13 amino acids. V lost 2 bases to trimming and J lost 5 bases; unmatched junction nucleotides: 4. Looked up from germline, CDR1 is GTSNPN and CDR2 is SVGIG (reference sequence). CDR3 DNA: TGTGCCTGGAGTCACAGGGGGGGAACTGAAGCTTTCTTT. Its protein product is CAWSHRGGTEAFF. The entire variable domain, with the rest obtained from reference TRBV30 and TRBJ1-1, is as follows: SQTIHQWPATLVQPVGSPLSLECTVEGTSNPNLYWYRQAAGRGLQLLFYSVGIGQISSEVPQNLSASRPQDRQFILSSKKLLLSDSGFYLCAWSHRGGTEAFFGQGTRLTVV.

CDR3 bases: TGTGCCAGTAGTATATTGGGTAGCACAGATACGCAGTATTTT. Protein product: CASSILGSTDTQYF. The gene calls are TRBV19 and TRBJ2-3, with unresolved D. This CDR3 spans 14 amino acids. Germline V gene lookup returns CDR1 LNHDA and CDR2 SQIVND (reference sequence). Trimming shortened V by 2 bases and J by 0 bases, and 6 bases separated the two germline ends.

The chain employs TRBV18 and TRBJ2-2; possibly TRBD2 for D (5 bases). V shed 3 bases and J shed 8 bases, with 13 bases lying between them. The CDR3 covers 14 residues. The V gene's germline CDR1 is KGHSH and CDR2 LQKENI. Written as DNA, the CDR3 is TGTGCCAGCTCACCCCCTGGAGGCGTGGGGGAGCTGTTTTTT. This translates into CASSPPGGVGELFF.